Listed here are 30 T cell receptor beta chains from one sample, sequenced in a study of T cell clones after liver transplantation. Clones were sequenced by immunoSEQ multiplex PCR, and TCRdb holds only the in-frame ones, with some missing. The sample lists tens of thousands of clones; around 75% were seen once. The sequenced sample was CD4+ T cells from blood, obtained before liver transplant. The origin of the receptors is a human donor who received a liver transplant.

The chain employs TRBV25-1 and TRBJ1-1, with 7 bases that match TRBD1. CDR1 is MGHDK and CDR2 is SYGVNS in the germline V gene. Trimming at V came to 6 bases and at J to 2 bases, leaving 18 bases not matched to a gene. The CDR3 consists of 18 residues. The CDR3 nucleotides are TGTGCCAGCAGCCTATATCCCATGAAGGGACAGATTAACACTGAAGCTTTCTTT. This codes for CASSLYPMKGQINTEAFF.

This clone has just one count. The chain has TRBV6-1 and TRBJ1-1, with 7 bases fitting TRBD1. The germline V gene encodes CDR1 MNHNS and CDR2 SASEGT. There are 14 residues in the CDR3. The V gene end was trimmed by 4 bases and the J gene end by 6 bases; junction bases not matched to a gene: 8. In nucleotides, the CDR3 is TGTGCCAGCAGTGGGGACAGCCCGGACGCTGAAGCTTTCTTT. As protein: CASSGDSPDAEAFF.

The chain carries TRBV5-6 and TRBJ1-1; D remains unclear. The CDR3 is 12 amino acids. Trimming removed 3 bases from V and 6 bases from J, with 9 bases in between. The germline gives CDR1 SGHDT, CDR2 YYEEEE. The CDR3 bases are TGTGCCAGCAGCTCCGGGGTCGCTGAAGCTTTCTTT. This gives the protein CASSSGVAEAFF.

At least ten counts were recorded for this clone. The chain uses TRBV10-3 and TRBJ1-1; D perhaps matches TRBD1 (6 bases). Germline V CDR1 and CDR2: ENHRY, SYGVKD. Trimming stripped 6 bases from V and 6 bases from J, with 17 bases between. This CDR3 contains 14 residues. The CDR3 DNA is TGTGCCATCAGACCGGGACACCTTACCGCTGAAGCTTTCTTT. Translating it yields CAIRPGHLTAEAFF.

This clone was counted ten times or more. The chain combines TRBV18 with TRBJ1-3; possibly TRBD1 for D (6 bases). CDR1 KGHSH and CDR2 LQKENI come from the germline V gene. CDR3 size: 15 residues. Trimming removed 0 bases from V and 7 bases from J, with 13 bases in between. This CDR3 reads CASSPPGARGNTIYF. The CDR3 bases are TGTGCCAGCTCACCACCGGGGGCGCGAGGTAACACCATATATTTT. Complete variable domain (other parts from reference TRBV18 and TRBJ1-3): NAGVMQNPRHLVRRRGQEARLRCSPMKGHSHVYWYRQLPEEGLKFMVYLQKENIIDESGMPKERFSAEFPKEGPSILRIQQVVRGDSAAYFCASSPPGARGNTIYFGEGSWLTVV.

The gene calls are TRBV7-8 and TRBJ2-2; D is undetermined. The germline V gene encodes CDR1 SGHVS and CDR2 FQNEAQ. Trimming took 2 bases from V and 6 from J, leaving 7 bases between them. The CDR3 runs 13 residues. CDR3 protein: CASSLYSPGELFF. CDR3 DNA: TGTGCCAGCAGCTTATATTCTCCCGGGGAGCTGTTTTTT.

This chain links TRBV6-5 with TRBJ2-7, with 9 bases lining up with TRBD1. J lost 6 bases, V lost 1 base, and 7 bases had no gene match. Germline values: CDR1 MNHEY, CDR2 SVGAGI. CDR3 length: 15 amino acids. CDR3 DNA: TGTGCCAGCAGTTACTTGGACAGGGGACGGAGCGAGCAGTACTTC. It yields the protein CASSYLDRGRSEQYF.

The chain recombines TRBV15 with TRBJ1-5, with 7 bases aligning to TRBD1. V trimming: 2 bases; J trimming: 2 bases; junction bases outside the gene matches: 9. This CDR3 has 17 amino acids. Germline V CDR1 and CDR2: LNHNV, YYDKDF (reference sequence). The CDR3 coding sequence is TGTGCCACCAGCAGACCGACAGGGTTGTTTGGCAATCAGCCCCAGCATTTT. It yields the protein CATSRPTGLFGNQPQHF.

This clone was observed a handful of times. CDR3 sequence (DNA): TGTGCCAGCAGTTTACCCGGGACAGGGGGCTTAGGTGGCTACACCTTC. This gives the protein CASSLPGTGGLGGYTF. The chain joins TRBV28 to TRBJ1-2; the match to TRBD1 covers 12 bases. CDR1 and CDR2 (germline): MDHEN, SYDVKM. After removal of 2 bases from V and 7 bases from J, the junction contained 8 bases not matched to a gene. This CDR3 has 16 residues.

The gene calls are TRBV10-3 and TRBJ1-2; maybe TRBD1 (5 bases). Trimming took off 4 bases at V and 2 bases at J, with 8 bases between the two ends. The CDR3 loop spans 13 amino acids. From germline, CDR1 is ENHRY and CDR2 SYGVKD. For the CDR3, the DNA is TGTGCCATCAGTGGGGAGGGGAACTATGGCTACACCTTC. Protein sequence: CAISGEGNYGYTF.

The chain joins TRBV6-4 to TRBJ2-1, with 7 nucleotides matching TRBD2. The junction had 4 bases not matched to a gene; V was cut back by 6 bases and J by 5 bases. The CDR3 covers 13 residues. Germline CDR1 and CDR2: MRHNA and SNTAGT. DNA of the CDR3: TGTGCCAGCAGAAACGGGGGGAACAATGAGCAGTTCTTC. Protein product: CASRNGGNNEQFF.

The genes are TRBV7-6 and TRBJ2-4, with D perhaps TRBD2 (6 bases). V was shortened by 5 bases and J by 15 bases, with 14 bases between the two germline ends. Germline-derived CDR1 and CDR2 are SGHVS and FNYEAQ. The CDR3 is 11 amino acids. CDR3 nucleotides: TGTGCCAGCAGCGGGGGGACGGTCGCGTACTTC. Translating gives CASSGGTVAYF.

This rearrangement joins TRBV18 to TRBJ1-2; 9 nucleotides match TRBD1. This CDR3 spans 13 amino acids. Trimming took 7 bases from V and 4 from J; bases not matched to a gene: 4. Looked up from germline, CDR1 is KGHSH and CDR2 is LQKENI. The CDR3 spells CASFSGQGYGYTF. In DNA form, the CDR3 reads TGTGCCAGCTTCTCGGGACAGGGCTATGGCTACACCTTC.

As regards this clone: The same CDR3 also results from other DNA sequences found in this sample. The genes are TRBV9 and TRBJ1-4, with 8 bases aligning to TRBD1. The germline CDR1 and CDR2 sequences are SGDLS and YYNGEE. There are 14 residues in the CDR3. V trimming: 8 bases; J trimming: 7 bases; junction bases outside the gene matches: 10. The DNA for the CDR3 is TGTGCCAGTAGCCCGACAGGGGCAAGTGAAAAACTGTTTTTT. Translating gives CASSPTGASEKLFF.

This sequence joins TRBV19 and TRBJ1-2; a possible D gene is TRBD1 (6 bases). Per the germline V gene, CDR1 is LNHDA and CDR2 is SQIVND (reference sequence). The CDR3 is 13 amino acids. The V end lost 3 bases, the J end lost 6 bases, and 11 bases lay between the germline ends. The CDR3 is CASSIYREDGYTF. The DNA for the CDR3 is TGTGCCAGTAGTATCTACAGGGAAGATGGCTACACCTTC. Variable domain in full (rest from reference TRBV19 and TRBJ1-2): DGGITQSPKYLFRKEGQNVTLSCEQNLNHDAMYWYRQDPGQGLRLIYYSQIVNDFQKGDIAEGYSVSREKKESFPLTVTSAQKNPTAFYLCASSIYREDGYTFGSGTRLTVV.

This clone was seen once. V gene TRBV6-5 combines with J gene TRBJ1-3; 8 nucleotides align to TRBD1. The CDR3 runs 15 residues. V shed 5 bases, J shed 0 bases, and the junction held 3 bases outside the gene matches. Per germline, CDR1 MNHEY and CDR2 SVGAGI. The CDR3 nucleotides are TGTGCCAGCAGTATGGACAGGGACTCTGGAAACACCATATATTTT. Protein sequence: CASSMDRDSGNTIYF.

This clone was seen more than once but under ten times. This sequence joins TRBV19 and TRBJ1-1; 10 bases are a match to TRBD1. The CDR3 sequence is 15 residues long. V dropped 6 bases and J dropped 1; count of bases not matched to a gene: 5. The germline V gene encodes CDR1 LNHDA and CDR2 SQIVND (reference sequence). CDR3 DNA sequence: TGTGCCAGTAGGACAGGGGGCCCGGGGAACACTGAAGCTTTCTTT. This gives the protein CASRTGGPGNTEAFF.

This chain links TRBV15 with TRBJ2-7; D is unclear. This CDR3 has 12 residues. V lost 0 bases to trimming and J lost 7 bases, with 7 bases between them. Germline CDR1 is LNHNV and CDR2 is YYDKDF (reference sequence). The CDR3 sequence is CATSRDRREQYF. CDR3 nucleotides: TGTGCCACCAGCAGAGATCGGCGGGAGCAGTACTTC.

The rearrangement uses TRBV7-6 and TRBJ2-2; no firm D call. V gave up 5 bases and J gave up 8 bases, with 12 bases separating them. Germline-derived CDR1 and CDR2 are SGHVS and FNYEAQ. The CDR3 runs to 13 residues. CDR3 residues: CASSILLGGELFF. CDR3 nucleotide sequence: TGTGCCAGCAGCATCCTCCTAGGTGGGGAGCTGTTTTTT.

DNA for the CDR3: TGTGCCAGCAGTGTTTTAGGAGAAGACACCGGGGAGCTGTTTTTT. Protein: CASSVLGEDTGELFF. V and J are TRBV6-4 and TRBJ2-2; D unresolved. This CDR3 spans 15 amino acids. CDR1 MRHNA and CDR2 SNTAGT come from the germline V gene. V was shortened by 4 bases and J by 3 bases, with 12 bases between the two germline ends.

In this sample, this clone is medium-sized. The chain employs TRBV21-1 and TRBJ1-3. TRBV21-1 is termed a pseudogene. The CDR3 is 15 amino acids. The CDR3 is CAVRCGASSGNTIYF. The DNA for the CDR3 is TGTGCCGTCCGGTGCGGCGCCAGTTCTGGAAACACCATATATTTT.

This sequence joins TRBV6-5 and TRBJ2-2; TRBD2 agrees at 7 bases. Germline V gives CDR1 MNHEY, CDR2 SVGAGI. J lost 3 bases, V lost 6 bases, and 7 bases had no gene match. This CDR3 spans 15 amino acids. CDR3 residues: CASSRRLADTGELFF. CDR3 DNA sequence: TGTGCCAGCAGCCGCCGACTAGCCGACACCGGGGAGCTGTTTTTT.

In its sample, this clone was seen a few times. The chain has TRBV7-2 and TRBJ2-4; D remains ambiguous. The CDR3 extends over 16 amino acids. V was clipped by 1 base and J by 9 bases, with 19 bases between them. From germline, CDR1 is SGHTA and CDR2 FQGNSA. The CDR3 is CASSLVGDRTRSIQYF. Here the CDR3 DNA reads TGTGCCAGCAGCTTAGTAGGAGATCGAACCCGAAGCATTCAGTACTTC.

The genes are TRBV28 and TRBJ1-5; 8 bases fit TRBD1. The V gene's germline CDR1 is MDHEN and CDR2 SYDVKM. V lost 5 bases and J lost 5; bases outside the gene matches: 5. This CDR3 comprises 14 residues. CDR3 sequence (DNA): TGTGCCAGCAGTATCGGACAGGGATATCAGCCCCAGCATTTT. It yields the protein CASSIGQGYQPQHF.

This chain uses TRBV7-3 with TRBJ2-1; D unclear. The length of the CDR3 is 13 residues. The ends were cut back, 5 bases at V and 1 base at J, with 6 bases in the middle. Germline assignment: CDR1 SGHTA and CDR2 FQGTGA. The CDR3 nucleotides are TGTGCCAGCAGCGACGGGTCCTACAATGAGCAGTTCTTC. Its translation is CASSDGSYNEQFF.

The CDR3 bases are TGTGCCAGCTCACCAGACAGGGGGCGCGAGTATGGCTACACCTTC. It specifies CASSPDRGREYGYTF. This chain joins TRBV18 and TRBJ1-2, with 10 bases fitting TRBD1. This CDR3 has 15 amino acids. V was pared by 2 bases and J by 5 bases, with 5 bases of the junction left unmatched. Per germline, CDR1 KGHSH and CDR2 LQKENI.

This chain connects TRBV9 to TRBJ1-6, with TRBD1 matching 7 bases. This CDR3 region has 15 residues. CDR1 and CDR2 from the germline V gene are SGDLS and YYNGEE. Trimming cost V 0 bases and J 14 bases; bases outside gene matches: 11. The CDR3 loop reads CASSVDPGGPSALHF. The CDR3 DNA is TGTGCCAGCAGCGTAGACCCAGGGGGTCCATCGGCCCTCCACTTT.

This clone was seen a single time. This chain links TRBV19 with TRBJ1-5, with TRBD1 matching 9 bases. The germline CDR1 and CDR2 sequences are LNHDA and SQIVND (reference sequence). With 6 bases clipped from V and 6 bases from J, the junction kept 12 bases outside the gene matches. The CDR3 extends over 16 amino acids. CDR3 in DNA: TGTGCCAGTAGCGCGGGACAGGGAGTTCGCGCTCAGCCCCAGCATTTT. Its protein is CASSAGQGVRAQPQHF.

The gene calls are TRBV15 and TRBJ1-5, with 10 positions matching TRBD1. There are 18 residues in the CDR3. V gave up 8 bases and J gave up 0 bases; unmatched junction bases: 13. Germline CDR1 is LNHNV and CDR2 is YYDKDF (reference sequence). DNA of the CDR3: TGTGCCACCCTGAAGGGACAGGGGTATTTTCATAGCAATCAGCCCCAGCATTTT. This gives the protein CATLKGQGYFHSNQPQHF.

This clone was recorded many times. The chain links TRBV2 to TRBJ2-7; 7 nucleotides match TRBD2. CDR1 and CDR2 from the germline V gene are SNHLY and FYNNEI. J lost 4 bases, V lost 6 bases, and 6 bases had no gene match. This CDR3 is built from 13 residues. CDR3 nucleotide sequence: TGTGCCAGCAGGGGAGGGAGTACGTACGAGCAGTACTTC. Translation: CASRGGSTYEQYF.